These 22 T cell receptor beta chains share one sample of origin, sequenced in a study of T-cell reconstitution after alpha-beta-depleted transplantation in children. It was with unique molecular identifiers that the TCRbeta library was prepared. TCRdb re-analysed the PCR reads in MiXCR, keeping a single row per CDR3 protein. The table has 450,000 to 600,000 distinct CDR3 sequences, approximately 13% seen once; the top ten hold 2.2%. Source: PBMCs, mostly from graft donor cells, taken 360 days after TCRalphabeta/CD19-depleted stem cell transplant. These receptors were obtained from a male patient aged 10 to 17 who had a stem cell transplant for acute myeloid leukemia, so the T cells may come from the graft donor.

This clonotype was seen at least ten times. The chain carries TRBV5-1 and TRBJ2-1, with D maybe TRBD2 (5 bases). The CDR3 loop spans 16 amino acids. V was shortened by 6 bases and J by 0 bases, with 16 bases between the two germline ends. Germline V gives CDR1 SGHRS, CDR2 YFSETQ. The CDR3 nucleotides read TGCGCCAGCAACCGAGTTTTGAGCGGCTCCTACAATGAGCAGTTCTTC. Translating it yields CASNRVLSGSYNEQFF.

This clonotype was found many times. The chain joins TRBV27 to TRBJ2-1; no clear D. Deletions cut 3 bases from V and 5 bases from J, with 14 bases between. This CDR3 has 15 residues. Germline CDR1 is MNHEY and CDR2 is SMNVEV (reference sequence). The CDR3 here is CASSFGRTLDNEQFF. Written as DNA, the CDR3 is TGTGCCAGCAGTTTTGGTCGGACCTTGGACAATGAGCAGTTCTTC.

The rearrangement uses TRBV14 and TRBJ1-1; D may be TRBD1 (5 bases). CDR1 and CDR2 from the germline V gene are SGHDN and FVKESK. Between the trimmed V and J ends, which lost 0 bases and 0 bases, there was a span of 11 bases. The CDR3 loop spans 16 amino acids. The CDR3 DNA follows: TGTGCCAGCAGCCAAGAAAGGGGAGGATTGAACACTGAAGCTTTCTTT. This encodes CASSQERGGLNTEAFF. The variable domain in full, with the rest retrieved from reference TRBV14 and TRBJ1-1, is EAGVTQFPSHSVIEKGQTVTLRCDPISGHDNLYWYRRVMGKEIKFLLHFVKESKQDESGMPNNRFLAERTGGTYSTLKVQPAELEDSGVYFCASSQERGGLNTEAFFGQGTRLTVV.

J is TRBJ2-3 and V is TRBV4-3; possibly TRBD2 for D (5 bases). CDR3 length: 15 amino acids. Germline V gene sequence: CDR1 LGHNA, CDR2 YSLEER. The V and J ends lost 6 bases and 2 bases respectively, with 15 bases between them. CDR3 loop: CASRGGTALTDTQYF. Written as DNA, the CDR3 is TGCGCCAGCAGAGGAGGTACCGCCCTCACAGATACGCAGTATTTT.

V usage is TRBV25-1 and J usage is TRBJ2-5; D is possibly TRBD2 (6 bases). This CDR3 comprises 15 residues. Germline V lookup: CDR1 MGHDK, CDR2 SYGVNS. V was clipped by 1 base and J by 2 bases, with 11 bases between them. This CDR3 is CASSEWGGEQETQYF. The CDR3 bases are TGTGCCAGCAGTGAATGGGGCGGGGAACAAGAGACCCAGTACTTC.

This chain uses TRBV7-3 with TRBJ2-7; 8 bases are a match to TRBD1. The CDR3 runs 15 residues. Germline V gene sequence: CDR1 SGHTA, CDR2 FQGTGA. V shed 5 bases and J 2 bases; nucleotides not matched to a gene: 8. The CDR3 here is CASSRAGTGPYEQYF. The CDR3 coding sequence is TGTGCCAGCAGCCGCGCCGGGACAGGACCCTACGAGCAGTACTTC.

This clonotype was seen many times. V is TRBV21-1 and J is TRBJ2-7; the tabulated D call, TRBD2, remains unverified against the DNA. TRBV21-1 is a recognized pseudogene. The CDR3 consists of 15 residues. CDR3 protein: CASSRRLAGVAEQYF. The CDR3 region has the DNA TGTGCCAGCAGCAGGAGACTAGCGGGAGTGGCCGAGCAGTACTTC.

The chain recombines TRBV28 with TRBJ1-5; D perhaps matches TRBD1 (5 bases). V shed 6 bases and J shed 7 bases, with 13 bases lying between them. Germline assignment: CDR1 MDHEN and CDR2 SYDVKM. The CDR3 consists of 13 residues. CDR3 bases: TGTGCCAGCAGACGGCGGGGGGAGCAGCCCCAGCATTTT. Its protein is CASRRRGEQPQHF.

The chain couples TRBV7-2 to TRBJ2-1; 7 bases are shared with TRBD2. The CDR3 is 16 amino acids. J was trimmed by 3 bases and V by 1 base; bases with no gene match: 6. Germline loops: CDR1 SGHTA, CDR2 FQGNSA. CDR3 nucleotides: TGTGCCAGCAGCTTAGATCCTAGCGGTTACTACAATGAGCAGTTCTTC. It specifies CASSLDPSGYYNEQFF. The variable domain in full, completed from reference TRBV7-2 and TRBJ2-1, reads GAGVSQSPSNKVTEKGKDVELRCDPISGHTALYWYRQSLGQGLEFLIYFQGNSAPDKSGLPSDRFSAERTGGSVSTLTIQRTQQEDSAVYLCASSLDPSGYYNEQFFGPGTRLTVL.

A few counts support this clonotype. V usage is TRBV19 and J usage is TRBJ2-3, with D perhaps matching TRBD1 (6 bases). Trimming left V 7 bases short and J 2 bases short, with 16 bases between. The CDR3 extends over 15 amino acids. Germline V CDR1 and CDR2: LNHDA, SQIVND (reference sequence). The chain's CDR3 is CASTPGQRYTDTQYF. The CDR3 DNA reads as TGTGCCAGTACCCCAGGACAGCGTTACACAGATACGCAGTATTTT.

This clonotype was counted between two and nine times. V is TRBV28 and J is TRBJ2-7; D is possibly TRBD2 (6 bases). V dropped 8 bases and J dropped 3 bases, with 14 bases sitting between them. The CDR3 runs 13 residues. Germline-derived CDR1 and CDR2 are MDHEN and SYDVKM. CDR3 sequence (DNA): TGTGCCAGCGTCGGGACCGGGGGCTACGAGCAGTACTTC. Its translation: CASVGTGGYEQYF. Drawing the rest from reference TRBV28 and TRBJ2-7, the complete variable domain is DVKVTQSSRYLVKRTGEKVFLECVQDMDHENMFWYRQDPGLGLRLIYFSYDVKMKEKGDIPEGYSVSREKKERFSLILESASTNQTSMYLCASVGTGGYEQYFGPGTRLTVT.

The chain is built from TRBV7-2 and TRBJ2-1; tentatively, D is TRBD1 or TRBD2 (5 bases each). With 4 bases removed from V and 7 bases from J, the gap between germline ends came to 17 bases. Germline V gives CDR1 SGHTA, CDR2 FQGNSA. The CDR3 totals 15 residues. The CDR3 here is CASSSGQGVRNEQFF. Here the CDR3 DNA reads TGTGCCAGCAGCTCGGGGCAGGGAGTTCGGAATGAGCAGTTCTTC. The whole variable domain, filled in from reference TRBV7-2 and TRBJ2-1, reads GAGVSQSPSNKVTEKGKDVELRCDPISGHTALYWYRQSLGQGLEFLIYFQGNSAPDKSGLPSDRFSAERTGGSVSTLTIQRTQQEDSAVYLCASSSGQGVRNEQFFGPGTRLTVL.

This clonotype was observed a few times. This chain joins TRBV7-2 and TRBJ2-1; 8 bases fit TRBD2. The trim removed 4 bases at V and 9 bases at J, leaving 11 bases unmatched. The CDR3 totals 15 residues. Per the germline V gene, CDR1 is SGHTA and CDR2 is FQGNSA. The CDR3 DNA follows: TGTGCCAGCAGCTGGGGCTCAGGACTAGCCGGTGAGCAGTTCTTC. Translating gives CASSWGSGLAGEQFF. Drawing the rest from reference TRBV7-2 and TRBJ2-1, the complete variable domain is GAGVSQSPSNKVTEKGKDVELRCDPISGHTALYWYRQSLGQGLEFLIYFQGNSAPDKSGLPSDRFSAERTGGSVSTLTIQRTQQEDSAVYLCASSWGSGLAGEQFFGPGTRLTVL.

This clonotype was seen a handful of times. The genes are TRBV19 and TRBJ2-3; the match to TRBD2 covers 14 bases. This CDR3 is built from 16 residues. J lost 1 base, V lost 7 bases, and 4 bases had no gene match. From germline, CDR1 is LNHDA and CDR2 SQIVND (reference sequence). CDR3 in DNA: TGTGCCAGTAAGGGACTAGCGGGAGTACGCACAGATACGCAGTATTTT. It is translated as CASKGLAGVRTDTQYF. Variable domain in full (rest from reference TRBV19 and TRBJ2-3): DGGITQSPKYLFRKEGQNVTLSCEQNLNHDAMYWYRQDPGQGLRLIYYSQIVNDFQKGDIAEGYSVSREKKESFPLTVTSAQKNPTAFYLCASKGLAGVRTDTQYFGPGTRLTVL.

This clonotype was detected only a few times. V is TRBV27 and J is TRBJ2-3; 13 bases match TRBD2. The CDR3 loop spans 17 amino acids. J lost 2 bases, V lost 6 bases, and 8 bases had no gene match. Per the germline V gene, CDR1 is MNHEY and CDR2 is SMNVEV (reference sequence). CDR3 nucleotide sequence: TGTGCCAGCAGCCATAGGACTAGCGGGAGTCCCACAGATACGCAGTATTTT. Its translation: CASSHRTSGSPTDTQYF.

Ten or more counts support this clonotype. The chain has TRBV7-8 and TRBJ2-7; D perhaps matches TRBD2 (5 bases). Germline values: CDR1 SGHVS, CDR2 FQNEAQ. Trimming cost V 2 bases and J 0 bases, with 17 bases left between them. The CDR3 is 17 residues long. The CDR3 coding sequence is TGTGCCAGCAGCTTAAGCTCGGTCGCGGGCTCCTCCTACGAGCAGTACTTC. Translation gives CASSLSSVAGSSYEQYF.

This clonotype was detected a few times. V usage is TRBV6-1 and J usage is TRBJ2-3; unclear D gene. V was pared by 4 bases and J by 0 bases, with 11 bases between. Germline V gene data show CDR1 as MNHNS and CDR2 as SASEGT. CDR3 length equals 15 residues. CDR3 amino acids: CASSAEKTSTDTQYF. CDR3 coding DNA: TGTGCCAGCAGTGCAGAGAAAACTAGCACAGATACGCAGTATTTT.

J is TRBJ2-7 and V is TRBV28, with 7 bases matching TRBD1. Losses at the gene ends were 5 bases for V and 2 bases for J; bases not matched to a gene: 9. Germline values: CDR1 MDHEN, CDR2 SYDVKM. CDR3 size: 15 residues. The CDR3 here is CASSASGTAAYEQYF. The CDR3 DNA follows: TGTGCCAGCAGTGCTTCCGGGACAGCTGCCTACGAGCAGTACTTC.

This clonotype has only a few counts. The chain joins TRBV30 to TRBJ2-7; D is uncertain. Germline V gene lookup returns CDR1 GTSNPN and CDR2 SVGIG (reference sequence). V shed 0 bases and J shed 2 bases, with 5 bases lying between them. This CDR3 has 12 residues. This chain's CDR3 is CAWSVVTYEQYF. CDR3 DNA sequence: TGTGCCTGGAGTGTGGTTACCTACGAGCAGTACTTC.

Concerning this clonotype itself: One base away lies a much larger clone, so this may be a sequencing read error. The rearrangement uses TRBV18 and TRBJ2-3, with D perhaps matching TRBD1 (6 bases). The CDR3 totals 16 residues. Germline V gene sequence: CDR1 KGHSH, CDR2 LQKENI. The CDR3 sequence is CVSSPGAWGQADTQYF. In DNA, the CDR3 is TGTGTCAGCTCACCAGGAGCTTGGGGGCAGGCAGATACGCAGTATTTT.

This clonotype was counted a few times. The rearrangement links TRBV5-1 to TRBJ2-1; TRBD1 matches 11 bases. The CDR3 is 18 residues long. The germline CDR1 and CDR2 sequences are SGHRS and YFSETQ. V was clipped by 5 bases and J by 0 bases; unmatched bases: 10. Written as DNA, the CDR3 is TGCGCCAGCAGACCCGGGACAGGGGGTTTGAGCTCCTACAATGAGCAGTTCTTC. Encoded protein: CASRPGTGGLSSYNEQFF.

This clonotype was detected a few times. The chain employs TRBV28 and TRBJ2-4, with D hard to call. V lost 5 bases, J lost 1 base, and 9 bases lay in between. The germline CDR1 and CDR2 sequences are MDHEN and SYDVKM. CDR3 length: 14 residues. In DNA, the CDR3 is TGTGCCAGCAGTCTGGCGAGGGCCAAAAACATTCAGTACTTC. Amino acid sequence: CASSLARAKNIQYF.